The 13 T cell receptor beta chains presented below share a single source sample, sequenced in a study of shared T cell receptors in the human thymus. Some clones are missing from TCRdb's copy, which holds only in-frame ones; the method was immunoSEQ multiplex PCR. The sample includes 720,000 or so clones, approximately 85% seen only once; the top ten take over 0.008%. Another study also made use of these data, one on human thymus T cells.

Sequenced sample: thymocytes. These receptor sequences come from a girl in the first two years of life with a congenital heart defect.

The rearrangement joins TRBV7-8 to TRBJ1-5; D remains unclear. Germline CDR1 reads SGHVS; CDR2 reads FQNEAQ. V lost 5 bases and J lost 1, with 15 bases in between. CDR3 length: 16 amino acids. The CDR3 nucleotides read TGTGCCAGCAGCCATGGGCGGGGAGGCAGCAATCAGCCCCAGCATTTT. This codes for CASSHGRGGSNQPQHF.

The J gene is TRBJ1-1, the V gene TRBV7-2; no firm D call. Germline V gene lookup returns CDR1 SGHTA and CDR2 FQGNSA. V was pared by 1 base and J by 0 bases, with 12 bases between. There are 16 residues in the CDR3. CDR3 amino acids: CASSLDSLLMNTEAFF. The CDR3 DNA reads TGTGCCAGCAGCTTAGACAGTTTACTCATGAACACTGAAGCTTTCTTT.

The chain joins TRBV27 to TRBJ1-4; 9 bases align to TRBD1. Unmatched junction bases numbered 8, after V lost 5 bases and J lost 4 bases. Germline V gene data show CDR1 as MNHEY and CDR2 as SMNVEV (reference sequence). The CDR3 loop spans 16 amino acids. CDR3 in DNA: TGTGCCAGCAGTACCGTGTTGGACAGGGGTAATGAAAAACTGTTTTTT. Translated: CASSTVLDRGNEKLFF.

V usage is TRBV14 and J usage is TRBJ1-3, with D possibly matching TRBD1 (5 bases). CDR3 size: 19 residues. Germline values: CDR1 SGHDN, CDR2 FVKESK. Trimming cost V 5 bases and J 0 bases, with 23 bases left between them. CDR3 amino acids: CASSSFGLGQEHSGNTIYF. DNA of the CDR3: TGTGCCAGCAGCTCTTTCGGCCTGGGGCAGGAACACTCTGGAAACACCATATATTTT.

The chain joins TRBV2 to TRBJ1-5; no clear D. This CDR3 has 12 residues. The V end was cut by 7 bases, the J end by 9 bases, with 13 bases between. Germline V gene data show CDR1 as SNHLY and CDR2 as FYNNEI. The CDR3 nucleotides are TGTGCCAGCACCCTCTATGGGAGGCCCCAGCATTTT. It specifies CASTLYGRPQHF.

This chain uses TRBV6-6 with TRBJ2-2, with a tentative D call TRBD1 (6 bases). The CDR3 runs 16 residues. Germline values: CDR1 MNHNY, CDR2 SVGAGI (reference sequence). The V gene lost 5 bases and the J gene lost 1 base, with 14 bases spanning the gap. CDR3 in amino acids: CASSTRDTGNTGELFF. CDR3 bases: TGTGCCAGCAGTACCCGGGACACCGGGAACACCGGGGAGCTGTTTTTT.

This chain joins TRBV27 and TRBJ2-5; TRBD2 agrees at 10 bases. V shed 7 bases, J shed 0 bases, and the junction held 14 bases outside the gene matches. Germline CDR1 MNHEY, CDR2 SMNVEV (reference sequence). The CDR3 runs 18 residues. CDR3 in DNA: TGTGCCAGCAACAAAACACCCTTAGCGGGGGGATACCAAGAGACCCAGTACTTC. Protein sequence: CASNKTPLAGGYQETQYF.

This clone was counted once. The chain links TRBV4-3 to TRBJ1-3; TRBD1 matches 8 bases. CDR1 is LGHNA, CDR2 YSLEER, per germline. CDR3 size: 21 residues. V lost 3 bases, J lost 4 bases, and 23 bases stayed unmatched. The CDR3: CASSQQTLGQASLGRGNTIYF. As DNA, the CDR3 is TGCGCCAGCAGCCAGCAAACCCTGGGACAGGCCTCCTTGGGGAGAGGAAACACCATATATTTT.

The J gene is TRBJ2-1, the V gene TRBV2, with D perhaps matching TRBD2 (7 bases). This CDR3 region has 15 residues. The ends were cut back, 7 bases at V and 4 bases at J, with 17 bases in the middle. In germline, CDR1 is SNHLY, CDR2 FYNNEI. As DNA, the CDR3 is TGTGCCAGCACCGAAGAGGGGGGGCGTTACAATGAGCAGTTCTTC. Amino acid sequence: CASTEEGGRYNEQFF. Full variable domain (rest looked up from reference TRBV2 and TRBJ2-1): EPEVTQTPSHQVTQMGQEVILRCVPISNHLYFYWYRQILGQKVEFLVSFYNNEISEKSEIFDDQFSVERPDGSNFTLKIRSTKLEDSAMYFCASTEEGGRYNEQFFGPGTRLTVL.

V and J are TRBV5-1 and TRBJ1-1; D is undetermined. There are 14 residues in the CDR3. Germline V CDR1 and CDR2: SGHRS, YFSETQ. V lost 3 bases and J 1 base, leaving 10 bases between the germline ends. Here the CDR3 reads CASSYQNRNTEAFF. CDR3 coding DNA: TGCGCCAGCAGCTACCAAAATAGGAACACTGAAGCTTTCTTT.

CDR3 residues: CATRGTLHYEQYF. In DNA form, the CDR3 reads TGTGCCACCCGAGGGACACTTCACTACGAGCAGTACTTC. The V and J genes are TRBV6-6 and TRBJ2-7, with D possibly being TRBD1 (6 bases). The CDR3 loop spans 13 amino acids. Germline V gene sequence: CDR1 MNHNY, CDR2 SVGAGI (reference sequence). V was shortened by 10 bases and J by 3 bases, with 16 bases between the two germline ends.

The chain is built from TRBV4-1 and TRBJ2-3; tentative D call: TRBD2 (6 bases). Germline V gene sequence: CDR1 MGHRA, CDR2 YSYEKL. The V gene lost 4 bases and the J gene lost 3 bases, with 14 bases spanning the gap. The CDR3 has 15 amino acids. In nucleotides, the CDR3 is TGCGCCAGCAGCCGACGCTGGGGGGAGACAGATACGCAGTATTTT. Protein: CASSRRWGETDTQYF.

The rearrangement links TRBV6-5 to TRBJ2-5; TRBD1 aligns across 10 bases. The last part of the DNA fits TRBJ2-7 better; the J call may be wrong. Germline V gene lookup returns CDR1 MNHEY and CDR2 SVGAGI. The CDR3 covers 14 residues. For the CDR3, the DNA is TGTGCCAGCAGCGACAGGGGGCCGCACTACGAGCAGTACTTC. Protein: CASSDRGPHYEQYF.